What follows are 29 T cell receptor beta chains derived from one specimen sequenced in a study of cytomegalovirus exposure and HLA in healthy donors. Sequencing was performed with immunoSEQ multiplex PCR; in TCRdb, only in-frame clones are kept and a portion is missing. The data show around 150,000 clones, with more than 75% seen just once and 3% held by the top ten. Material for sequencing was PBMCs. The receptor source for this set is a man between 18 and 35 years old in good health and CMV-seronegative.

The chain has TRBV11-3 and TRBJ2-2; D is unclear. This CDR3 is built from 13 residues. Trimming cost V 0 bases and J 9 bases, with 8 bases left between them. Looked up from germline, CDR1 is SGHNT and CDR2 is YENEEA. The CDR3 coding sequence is TGTGCCAGCAGCTTAGATGCAGGCAGGGAGCTGTTTTTT. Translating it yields CASSLDAGRELFF.

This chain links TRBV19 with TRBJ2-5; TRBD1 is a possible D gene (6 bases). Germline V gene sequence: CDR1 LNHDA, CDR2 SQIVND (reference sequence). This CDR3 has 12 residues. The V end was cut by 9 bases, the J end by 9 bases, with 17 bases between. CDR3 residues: CASQQGPGAQYF. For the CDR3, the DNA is TGTGCCAGCCAACAGGGTCCAGGGGCCCAGTACTTC.

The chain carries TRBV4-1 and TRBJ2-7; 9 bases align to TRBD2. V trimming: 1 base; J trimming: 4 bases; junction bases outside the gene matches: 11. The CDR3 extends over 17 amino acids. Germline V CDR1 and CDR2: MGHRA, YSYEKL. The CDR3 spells CASSQVVSTSGDYEQYF. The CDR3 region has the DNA TGCGCCAGCAGCCAAGTAGTGTCGACTAGCGGCGATTACGAGCAGTACTTC.

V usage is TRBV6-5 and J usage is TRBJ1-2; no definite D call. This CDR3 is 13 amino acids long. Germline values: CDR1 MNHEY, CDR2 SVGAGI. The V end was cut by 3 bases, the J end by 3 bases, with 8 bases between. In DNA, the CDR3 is TGTGCCAGCAGTTATGTGGGAGACTATGGCTACACCTTC. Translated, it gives CASSYVGDYGYTF.

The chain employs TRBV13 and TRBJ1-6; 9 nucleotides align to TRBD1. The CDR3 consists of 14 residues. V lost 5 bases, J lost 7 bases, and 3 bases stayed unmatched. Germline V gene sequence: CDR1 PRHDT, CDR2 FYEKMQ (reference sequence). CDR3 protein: CASSQTGGNSPLHF. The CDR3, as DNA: TGTGCCAGCAGCCAGACAGGGGGGAATTCACCCCTCCACTTT.

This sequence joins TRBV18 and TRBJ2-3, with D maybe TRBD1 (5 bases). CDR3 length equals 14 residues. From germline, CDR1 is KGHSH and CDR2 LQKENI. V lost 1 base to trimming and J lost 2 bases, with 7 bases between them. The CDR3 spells CASSPRGSTDTQYF. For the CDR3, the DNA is TGTGCCAGCTCACCACGGGGCTCCACAGATACGCAGTATTTT.

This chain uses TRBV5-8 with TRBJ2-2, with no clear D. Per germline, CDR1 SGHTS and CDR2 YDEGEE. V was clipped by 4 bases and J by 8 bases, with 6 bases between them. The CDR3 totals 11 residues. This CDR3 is CASSPLGELFF. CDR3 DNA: TGTGCCAGCAGCCCTTTGGGGGAGCTGTTTTTT. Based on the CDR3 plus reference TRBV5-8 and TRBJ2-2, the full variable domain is EAGVTQSPTHLIKTRGQQATLRCSPISGHTSVYWYQQALGLGLQFLLWYDEGEERNRGNFPPRFSGRQFPNYSSELNVNALELEDSALYLCASSPLGELFFGEGSRLTVL.

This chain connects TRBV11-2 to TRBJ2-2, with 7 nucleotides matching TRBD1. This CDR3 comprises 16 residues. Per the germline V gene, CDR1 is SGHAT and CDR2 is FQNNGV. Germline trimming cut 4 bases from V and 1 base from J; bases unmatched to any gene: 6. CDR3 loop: CASSSAAGGNTGELFF. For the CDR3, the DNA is TGTGCCAGCAGCTCTGCGGCAGGGGGGAACACCGGGGAGCTGTTTTTT.

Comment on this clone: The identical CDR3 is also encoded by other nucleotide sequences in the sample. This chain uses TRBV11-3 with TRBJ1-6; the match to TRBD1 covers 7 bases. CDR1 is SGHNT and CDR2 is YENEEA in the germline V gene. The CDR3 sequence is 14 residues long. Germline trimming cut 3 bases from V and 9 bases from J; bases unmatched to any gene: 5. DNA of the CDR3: TGTGCCAGCAGCTTGACAGGGTACGGTTCACCCCTCCACTTT. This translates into CASSLTGYGSPLHF.

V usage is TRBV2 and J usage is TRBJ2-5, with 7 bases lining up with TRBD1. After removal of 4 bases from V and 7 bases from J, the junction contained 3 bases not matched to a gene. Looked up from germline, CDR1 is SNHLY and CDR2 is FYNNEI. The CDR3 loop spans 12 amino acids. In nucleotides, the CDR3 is TGTGCCAGCAGTGGACAGGGAGCGACCCAGTACTTC. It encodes CASSGQGATQYF.

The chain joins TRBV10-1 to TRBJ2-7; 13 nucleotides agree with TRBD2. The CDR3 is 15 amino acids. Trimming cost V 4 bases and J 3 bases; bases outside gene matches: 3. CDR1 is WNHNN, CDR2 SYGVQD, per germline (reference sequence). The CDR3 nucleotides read TGCGCCAGCAGTGGGACTAGCGGGAGTGACTACGAGCAGTACTTC. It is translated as CASSGTSGSDYEQYF.

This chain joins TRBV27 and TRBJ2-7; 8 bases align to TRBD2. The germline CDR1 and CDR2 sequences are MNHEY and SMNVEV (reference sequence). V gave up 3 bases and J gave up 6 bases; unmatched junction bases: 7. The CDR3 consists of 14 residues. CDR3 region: CASSFAGGDFEQYF. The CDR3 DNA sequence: TGTGCCAGCAGTTTCGCGGGAGGCGACTTCGAGCAGTACTTC.

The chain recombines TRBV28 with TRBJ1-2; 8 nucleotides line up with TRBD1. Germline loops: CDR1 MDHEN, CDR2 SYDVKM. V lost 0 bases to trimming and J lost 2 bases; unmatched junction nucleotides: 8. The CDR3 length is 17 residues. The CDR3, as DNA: TGTGCCAGCAGTTTATGGGTATCCGGGACAGGCAACTATGGCTACACCTTC. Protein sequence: CASSLWVSGTGNYGYTF.

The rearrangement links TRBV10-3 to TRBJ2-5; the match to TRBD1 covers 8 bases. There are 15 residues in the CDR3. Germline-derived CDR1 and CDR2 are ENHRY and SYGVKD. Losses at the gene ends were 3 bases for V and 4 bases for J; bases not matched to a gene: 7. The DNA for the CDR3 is TGTGCCATCAGTGACGGGCAGGGGGCCGCAGAGACCCAGTACTTC. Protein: CAISDGQGAAETQYF.

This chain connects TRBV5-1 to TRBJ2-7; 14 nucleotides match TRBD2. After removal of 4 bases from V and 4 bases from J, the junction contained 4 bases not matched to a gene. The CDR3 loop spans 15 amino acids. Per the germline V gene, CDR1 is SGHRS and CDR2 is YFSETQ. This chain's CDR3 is CASSLGLAGAYEQYV. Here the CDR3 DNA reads TGCGCCAGCAGCCTGGGACTAGCGGGGGCTTACGAGCAGTACGTC.

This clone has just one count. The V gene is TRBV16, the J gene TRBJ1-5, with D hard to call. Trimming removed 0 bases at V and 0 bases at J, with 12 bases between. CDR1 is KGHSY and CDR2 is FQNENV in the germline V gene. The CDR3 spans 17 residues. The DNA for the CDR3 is TGTGCCAGCAGCCAATCAGTCGAACAGCTTAGCAATCAGCCCCAGCATTTT. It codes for CASSQSVEQLSNQPQHF.

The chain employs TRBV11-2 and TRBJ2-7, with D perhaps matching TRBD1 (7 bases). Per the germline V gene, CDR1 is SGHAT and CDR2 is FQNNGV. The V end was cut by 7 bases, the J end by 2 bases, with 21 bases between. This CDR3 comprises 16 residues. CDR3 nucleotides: TGTGCCAGCACCCTCCCCGGGGCAGGGGGGACCTACGAGCAGTACTTC. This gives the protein CASTLPGAGGTYEQYF.

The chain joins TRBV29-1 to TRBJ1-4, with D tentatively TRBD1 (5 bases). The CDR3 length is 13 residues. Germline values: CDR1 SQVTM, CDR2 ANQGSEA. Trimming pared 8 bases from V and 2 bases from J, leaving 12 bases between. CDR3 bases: TGCAGCTTGGGGGGGGTGACTAATGAAAAACTGTTTTTT. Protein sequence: CSLGGVTNEKLFF.

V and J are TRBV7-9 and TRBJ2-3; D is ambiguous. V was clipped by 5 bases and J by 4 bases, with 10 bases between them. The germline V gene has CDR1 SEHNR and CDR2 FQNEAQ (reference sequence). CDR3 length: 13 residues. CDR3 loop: CASSLSNADTQYF. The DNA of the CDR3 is TGTGCCAGCAGCCTTAGCAACGCAGATACGCAGTATTTT. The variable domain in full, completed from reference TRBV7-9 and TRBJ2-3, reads DTGVSQNPRHKITKRGQNVTFRCDPISEHNRLYWYRQTLGQGPEFLTYFQNEAQLEKSRLLSDRFSAERPKGSFSTLEIQRTEQGDSAMYLCASSLSNADTQYFGPGTRLTVL.

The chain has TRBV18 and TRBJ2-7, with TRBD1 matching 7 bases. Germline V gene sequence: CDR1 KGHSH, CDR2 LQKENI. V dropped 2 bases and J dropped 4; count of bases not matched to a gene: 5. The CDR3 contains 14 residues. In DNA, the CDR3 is TGTGCCAGCTCACCAGGACAGGATCTTTACGAGCAGTACGTC. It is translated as CASSPGQDLYEQYV.

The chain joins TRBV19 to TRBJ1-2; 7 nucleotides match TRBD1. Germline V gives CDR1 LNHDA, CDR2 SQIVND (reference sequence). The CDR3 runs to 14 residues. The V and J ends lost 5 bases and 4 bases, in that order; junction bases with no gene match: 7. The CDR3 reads CASSPSGTVYGYTF. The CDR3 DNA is TGTGCCAGTAGTCCCTCGGGGACAGTCTATGGCTACACCTTC.

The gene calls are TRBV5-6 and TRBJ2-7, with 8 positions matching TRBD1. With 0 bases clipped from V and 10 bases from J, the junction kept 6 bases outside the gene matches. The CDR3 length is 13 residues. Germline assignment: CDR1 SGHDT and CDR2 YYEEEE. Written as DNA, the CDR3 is TGTGCCAGCAGCTTGGCGGGACAGGCTGTCCAGTACGTC. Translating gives CASSLAGQAVQYV.

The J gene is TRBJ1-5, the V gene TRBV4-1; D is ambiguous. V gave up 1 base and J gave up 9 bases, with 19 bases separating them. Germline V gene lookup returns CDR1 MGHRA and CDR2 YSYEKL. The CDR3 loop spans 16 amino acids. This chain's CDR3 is CASSQVEAERQGPQHF. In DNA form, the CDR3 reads TGCGCCAGCAGCCAAGTCGAGGCGGAGCGCCAAGGGCCCCAGCATTTT.

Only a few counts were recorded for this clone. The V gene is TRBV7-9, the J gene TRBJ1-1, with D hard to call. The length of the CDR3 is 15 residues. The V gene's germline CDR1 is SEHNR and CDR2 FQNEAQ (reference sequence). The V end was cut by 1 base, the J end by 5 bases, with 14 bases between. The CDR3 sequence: CASSLDGGRRTEAFF. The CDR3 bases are TGTGCCAGCAGCTTAGATGGCGGGAGGAGAACTGAAGCTTTCTTT. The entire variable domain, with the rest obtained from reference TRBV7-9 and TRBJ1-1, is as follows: DTGVSQNPRHKITKRGQNVTFRCDPISEHNRLYWYRQTLGQGPEFLTYFQNEAQLEKSRLLSDRFSAERPKGSFSTLEIQRTEQGDSAMYLCASSLDGGRRTEAFFGQGTRLTVV.

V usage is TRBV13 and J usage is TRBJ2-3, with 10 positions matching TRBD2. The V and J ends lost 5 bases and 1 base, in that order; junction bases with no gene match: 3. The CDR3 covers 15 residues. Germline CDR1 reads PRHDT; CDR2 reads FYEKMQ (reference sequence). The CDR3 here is CASSPGTSGTDTQYF. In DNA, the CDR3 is TGTGCCAGCAGCCCGGGGACTAGCGGCACAGATACGCAGTATTTT.

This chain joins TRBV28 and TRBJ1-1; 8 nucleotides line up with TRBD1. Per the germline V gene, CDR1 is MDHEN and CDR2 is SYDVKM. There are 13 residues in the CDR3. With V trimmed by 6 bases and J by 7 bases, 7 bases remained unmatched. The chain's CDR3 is CASRAGQGGEAFF. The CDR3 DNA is TGTGCCAGCAGGGCCGGACAGGGAGGTGAAGCTTTCTTT.

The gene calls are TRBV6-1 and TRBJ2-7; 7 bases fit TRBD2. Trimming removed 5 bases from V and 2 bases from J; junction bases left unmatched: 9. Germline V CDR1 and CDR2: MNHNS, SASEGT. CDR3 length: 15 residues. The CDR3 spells CASSLLADPTYEQYF. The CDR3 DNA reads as TGTGCCAGCAGTCTTCTAGCGGATCCCACCTACGAGCAGTACTTC.

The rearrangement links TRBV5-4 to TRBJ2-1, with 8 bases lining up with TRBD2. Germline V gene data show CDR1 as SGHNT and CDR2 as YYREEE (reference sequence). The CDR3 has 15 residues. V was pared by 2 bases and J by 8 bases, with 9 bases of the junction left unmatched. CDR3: CASSFGGGPGDEQFF. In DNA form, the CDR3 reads TGTGCCAGCAGCTTCGGCGGGGGGCCCGGGGATGAGCAGTTCTTC.

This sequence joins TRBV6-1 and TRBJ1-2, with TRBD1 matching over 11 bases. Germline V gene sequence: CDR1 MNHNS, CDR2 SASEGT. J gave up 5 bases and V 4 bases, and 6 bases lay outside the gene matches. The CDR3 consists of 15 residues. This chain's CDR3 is CASSGTGGGIYGYTF. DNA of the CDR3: TGTGCCAGCAGTGGGACAGGGGGCGGGATATATGGCTACACCTTC.